Presented here are 9 T cell receptor beta chains from one specimen sequenced in a study of blood T cell repertoires in COVID-19. Only in-frame clones appear in the TCRdb table, and some are missing; sequencing was by immunoSEQ multiplex PCR. Counted here are 200,000 to 300,000 clones, roughly 84% occurring once; the ten biggest clones make up about 1.5%. The sample consisted of peripheral blood. Receptors were obtained from a woman between 40 and 55 years old who had recovered from COVID-19.

The rearrangement links TRBV3-1 (or the pseudogene TRBV3-2) to TRBJ2-2; D ambiguous. This CDR3 has 14 amino acids. The germline V and J ends were trimmed by 0 bases and 1 base, with 3 bases remaining between them. Looked up from germline, CDR1 is LGHDT and CDR2 is YNNKEL (reference sequence). The CDR3 DNA is TGTGCCAGCAGCCAAGACAGGAACACCGGGGAGCTGTTTTTT. This codes for CASSQDRNTGELFF.

The V call is TRBV15, the J call TRBJ2-2; TRBD1 agrees at 7 bases. CDR1 and CDR2 from the germline V gene are LNHNV and YYDKDF (reference sequence). The V gene end was trimmed by 4 bases and the J gene end by 6 bases; junction bases not matched to a gene: 8. This CDR3 spans 15 amino acids. CDR3 bases: TGTGCCACCAGCAAGGGACAGCTTAGGGCCGGGGAGCTGTTTTTT. Amino acid sequence: CATSKGQLRAGELFF.

Only a few counts were recorded for this clone. CDR3 amino acids: CASSTAGGYTF. The CDR3 DNA sequence: TGTGCCAGTAGTACCGCGGGTGGCTACACCTTC. The chain links TRBV19 to TRBJ1-2; D remains ambiguous. The CDR3 length is 11 residues. Trimming took off 4 bases at V and 7 bases at J, with 7 bases between the two ends. In germline, CDR1 is LNHDA, CDR2 SQIVND (reference sequence). Complete variable domain (other parts from reference TRBV19 and TRBJ1-2): DGGITQSPKYLFRKEGQNVTLSCEQNLNHDAMYWYRQDPGQGLRLIYYSQIVNDFQKGDIAEGYSVSREKKESFPLTVTSAQKNPTAFYLCASSTAGGYTFGSGTRLTVV.

The rearrangement uses TRBV10-3 and TRBJ1-3; tentative D call: TRBD1 (5 bases). The germline gives CDR1 ENHRY, CDR2 SYGVKD. The CDR3 covers 16 residues. The V gene lost 3 bases and the J gene lost 2 bases, with 14 bases spanning the gap. The CDR3 nucleotides are TGTGCCATCAGTGAAGGTCGGGTAGGGGCTGGAAACACCATATATTTT. Its protein is CAISEGRVGAGNTIYF.

This clone was recorded a few times. The chain uses TRBV5-1 and TRBJ1-5; D is unresolved. Germline CDR1 and CDR2: SGHRS and YFSETQ. Trimming took off 4 bases at V and 1 base at J, with 9 bases between the two ends. The CDR3 length is 14 residues. CDR3 sequence: CASSPGLSNQPQHF. CDR3 nucleotide sequence: TGCGCCAGCAGCCCTGGACTGAGCAATCAGCCCCAGCATTTT.

The V gene is TRBV19, the J gene TRBJ2-1, with 7 positions matching TRBD1. J was trimmed by 1 base and V by 2 bases; bases with no gene match: 5. Per germline, CDR1 LNHDA and CDR2 SQIVND (reference sequence). The CDR3 consists of 16 residues. The CDR3 reads CASSISRGPSYNEQFF. In DNA, the CDR3 is TGTGCCAGTAGTATATCGAGGGGGCCTTCCTACAATGAGCAGTTCTTC.

As DNA, the CDR3 is TGTGCCACCAGCAGAGATTTGGGACAGGGAAACATTCAGTACTTC. Its translation is CATSRDLGQGNIQYF. The chain has TRBV15 and TRBJ2-4; 9 bases agree with TRBD1. Germline V gives CDR1 LNHNV, CDR2 YYDKDF (reference sequence). The CDR3 runs 15 residues. V lost 0 bases and J lost 6; bases outside the gene matches: 3.

This chain links TRBV30 with TRBJ1-2; TRBD1 might be the D (6 bases). V dropped 2 bases and J dropped 2 bases, with 12 bases sitting between them. The CDR3 has 14 amino acids. CDR1 and CDR2 from the germline V gene are GTSNPN and SVGIG (reference sequence). The CDR3 sequence is CAWSRERGNYGYTF. The DNA for the CDR3 is TGTGCCTGGAGTCGGGAAAGGGGGAACTATGGCTACACCTTC.

This chain joins TRBV7-9 and TRBJ1-3, with a possible D match to TRBD1 (5 bases). V lost 3 bases and J 0 bases, leaving 9 bases between the germline ends. Germline V lookup: CDR1 SEHNR, CDR2 FQNEAQ (reference sequence). The CDR3 spans 15 residues. This CDR3 reads CASSFGQGSGNTIYF. The DNA of the CDR3 is TGTGCCAGCAGCTTCGGTCAGGGCTCTGGAAACACCATATATTTT.